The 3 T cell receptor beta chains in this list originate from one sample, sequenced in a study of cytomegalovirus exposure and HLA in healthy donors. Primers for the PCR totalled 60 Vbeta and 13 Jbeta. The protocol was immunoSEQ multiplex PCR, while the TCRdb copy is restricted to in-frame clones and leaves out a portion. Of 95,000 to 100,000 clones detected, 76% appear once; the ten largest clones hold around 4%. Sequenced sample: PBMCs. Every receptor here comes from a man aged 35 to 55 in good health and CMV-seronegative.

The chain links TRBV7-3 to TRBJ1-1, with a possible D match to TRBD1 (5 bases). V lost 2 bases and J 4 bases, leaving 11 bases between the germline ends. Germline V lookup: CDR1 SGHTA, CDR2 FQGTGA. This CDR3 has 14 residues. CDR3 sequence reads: CASSLQGGITEAFF. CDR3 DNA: TGTGCCAGCAGCTTACAGGGAGGGATCACTGAAGCTTTCTTT.

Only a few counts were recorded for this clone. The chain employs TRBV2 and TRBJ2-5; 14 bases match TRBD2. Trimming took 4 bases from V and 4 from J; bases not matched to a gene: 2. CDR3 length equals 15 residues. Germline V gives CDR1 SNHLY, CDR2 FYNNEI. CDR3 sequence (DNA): TGTGCCAGCAGTGGGACTAGCGGGGGGTCAGAGACCCAGTACTTC. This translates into CASSGTSGGSETQYF.

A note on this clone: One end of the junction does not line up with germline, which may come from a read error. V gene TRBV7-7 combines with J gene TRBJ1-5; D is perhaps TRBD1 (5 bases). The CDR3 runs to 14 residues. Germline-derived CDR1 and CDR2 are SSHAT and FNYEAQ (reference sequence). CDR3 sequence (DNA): TGTGCTAGCAGCTTCCCCGGCAGGGTTCAGCCCCAGCATTTT. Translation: CASSFPGRVQPQHF. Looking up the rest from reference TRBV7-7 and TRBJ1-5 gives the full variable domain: GAGVSQSPRYKVTKRGQDVTLRCDPISSHATLYWYQQALGQGPEFLTYFNYEAQPDKSGLPSDRFSAERPEGSISTLTIQRTEQRDSAMYRCASSFPGRVQPQHFGDGTRLSIL.